The 4 T cell receptor beta chains listed next were all sequenced from one sample in a study of technical replicates of blood from a handful of donors. The method was immunoSEQ multiplex PCR; TCRdb's version includes in-frame clones alone and lacks a portion of them. The data hold 64,000 or so clones, with around 85% observed a single time. The sequencing input was PBMCs. These receptors originate from a human donor in good health. Some clones in this sample may be carry-over from other donors' samples.

V usage is TRBV4-3 and J usage is TRBJ2-3; tentatively, D is TRBD1 (5 bases). The CDR3 is 15 residues long. CDR1 is LGHNA and CDR2 is YSLEER in the germline V gene. Trimming pared 0 bases from V and 2 bases from J, leaving 9 bases between. Written as DNA, the CDR3 is TGCGCCAGCAGCCAAGATAAGGGGTTCACAGATACGCAGTATTTT. This codes for CASSQDKGFTDTQYF.

V and J are TRBV7-2 and TRBJ2-5; TRBD1 aligns across 7 bases. CDR1 is SGHTA and CDR2 is FQGNSA in the germline V gene. Trimming took 6 bases from V and 2 from J; bases not matched to a gene: 3. The CDR3 covers 13 residues. CDR3 residues: CASSQDRQETQYF. Written as DNA, the CDR3 is TGTGCCAGCAGTCAGGACAGGCAAGAGACCCAGTACTTC. The variable domain in full, completed from reference TRBV7-2 and TRBJ2-5, reads GAGVSQSPSNKVTEKGKDVELRCDPISGHTALYWYRQSLGQGLEFLIYFQGNSAPDKSGLPSDRFSAERTGGSVSTLTIQRTQQEDSAVYLCASSQDRQETQYFGPGTRLLVL.

The V gene is TRBV4-3, the J gene TRBJ1-4; D gene uncertain. CDR1 is LGHNA and CDR2 is YSLEER in the germline V gene. The germline V and J ends were trimmed by 3 bases and 7 bases, with 15 bases remaining between them. This CDR3 region has 15 residues. In DNA form, the CDR3 reads TGCGCCAGCAGCCATACAACAGCCCCTGGTGAAAAACTGTTTTTT. Translating it yields CASSHTTAPGEKLFF.

This chain links TRBV6-1 with TRBJ1-1, with a possible D match to TRBD1 (5 bases). The germline gives CDR1 MNHNS, CDR2 SASEGT. The ends were cut back, 6 bases at V and 1 base at J, with 9 bases in the middle. The CDR3 sequence is 13 residues long. The CDR3 DNA sequence: TGTGCCAGCAGAACTGGGGCGAACACTGAAGCTTTCTTT. Encoded protein: CASRTGANTEAFF.